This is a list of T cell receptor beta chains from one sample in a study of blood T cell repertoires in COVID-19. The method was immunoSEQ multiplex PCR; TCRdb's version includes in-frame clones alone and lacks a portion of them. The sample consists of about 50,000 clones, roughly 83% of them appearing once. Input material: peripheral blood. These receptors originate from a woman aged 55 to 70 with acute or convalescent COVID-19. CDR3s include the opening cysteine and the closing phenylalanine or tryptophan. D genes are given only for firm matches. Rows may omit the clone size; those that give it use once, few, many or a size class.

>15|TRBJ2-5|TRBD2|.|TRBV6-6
TGTGCCAGCAGGGGGACTAGCGGGGGACAAGAGACCCAGTACTTC
CASRGTSGGQETQYF
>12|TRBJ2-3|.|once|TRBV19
TGTGCCAGTAGTACGGGGACAGATACGCAGTATTTT
CASSTGTDTQYF
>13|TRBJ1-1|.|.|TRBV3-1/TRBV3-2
TGTGCCAGCAGCCAGGGGGCTTACACTGAAGCTTTCTTT
CASSQGAYTEAFF
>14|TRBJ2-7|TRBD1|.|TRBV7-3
TGTGCCAGCAGCAAGGGACAGGGACCCTACGAGCAGTACTTC
CASSKGQGPYEQYF
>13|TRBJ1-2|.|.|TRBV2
TGTGCCAGCATAGGATCGAGGGGGTATGGCTACACCTTC
CASIGSRGYGYTF
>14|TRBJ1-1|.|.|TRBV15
TGTGCCACCAGCCGAAAAGGACAGTTGCGGGAAGCTTTCTTT
CATSRKGQLREAFF
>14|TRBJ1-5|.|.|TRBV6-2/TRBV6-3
TGTGCCAGCAGTTACGGGGCAAGCAATCAGCCCCAGCATTTT
CASSYGASNQPQHF
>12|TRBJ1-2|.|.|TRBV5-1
TGCGCCAGCAGCCTAGAATCCAGAGGCTACACCTTC
CASSLESRGYTF
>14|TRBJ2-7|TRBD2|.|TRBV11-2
TGTGCCAGTGCGACTAGCCCGGGCGCCTACGAGCAGTACTTC
CASATSPGAYEQYF
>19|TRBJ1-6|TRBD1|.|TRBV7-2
TGTGCCAGCAGCTCAAGGGGGACAGGGCTGAGCTCCTATAATTCACCCCTCCACTTT
CASSSRGTGLSSYNSPLHF
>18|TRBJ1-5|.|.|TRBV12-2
TGTGCAAGTCGCTTACGGCGCTGGGGCTTTACGCGCAATCAGCCCCAGCATTTT
CASRLRRWGFTRNQPQHF
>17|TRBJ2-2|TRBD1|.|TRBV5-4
TGTGCCAGCAGCTTGCCACAGGGGCTGACGAGCACCGGGGAGCTGTTTTTT
CASSLPQGLTSTGELFF
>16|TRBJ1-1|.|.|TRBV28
TGTGCCAGCAGTACCCCGATGGGAGGGAAGAACACTGAAGCTTTCTTT
CASSTPMGGKNTEAFF
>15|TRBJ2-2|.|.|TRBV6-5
TGTGCCAGCAGTCAACCTAACTCGAACACCGGGGAGCTGTTTTTT
CASSQPNSNTGELFF
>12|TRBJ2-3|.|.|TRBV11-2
TGTGCCAGCAGCCCTGCCAGGGATACGCAGTATTTT
CASSPARDTQYF
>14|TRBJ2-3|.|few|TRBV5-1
TGCGCCAGCAGCCCCGGGGGTGACACAGATACGCAGTATTTT
CASSPGGDTDTQYF
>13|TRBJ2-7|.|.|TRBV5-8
TGTGCCAGCAGCAAGAAGAGAAATTACGAGCAGTACTTC
CASSKKRNYEQYF
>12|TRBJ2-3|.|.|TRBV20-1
TGCAGTGCTAGTCGCCGGGGAGATACGCAGTATTTT
CSASRRGDTQYF
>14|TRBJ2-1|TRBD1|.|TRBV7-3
TGTGCCAGCAGCTCCCTAGTAAGACAGGGGGAGCAGTTCTTC
CASSSLVRQGEQFF
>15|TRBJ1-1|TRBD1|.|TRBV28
TGTGCCAGCATGGGGCAGGGGGCTCGGAACACTGAAGCTTTCTTT
CASMGQGARNTEAFF
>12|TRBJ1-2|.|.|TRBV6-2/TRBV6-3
TGTGCCAGCAGTTACTCGGGGCGCGGCTACACCTTC
CASSYSGRGYTF